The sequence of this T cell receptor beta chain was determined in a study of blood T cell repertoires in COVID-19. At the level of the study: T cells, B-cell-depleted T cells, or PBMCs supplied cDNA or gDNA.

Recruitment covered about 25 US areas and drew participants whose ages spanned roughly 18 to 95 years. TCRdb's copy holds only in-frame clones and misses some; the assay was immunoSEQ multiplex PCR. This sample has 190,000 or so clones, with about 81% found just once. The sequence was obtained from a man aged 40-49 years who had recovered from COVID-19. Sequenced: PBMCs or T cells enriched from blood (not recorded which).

The CDR3: CASSLRQSNEQYF. The CDR3 region has the DNA TGCGCCAGCAGCTTGCGACAGTCCAACGAGCAGTACTTC. The rearrangement uses TRBV5-1 and TRBJ2-7, with D perhaps TRBD1 (5 bases). Germline CDR1 SGHRS, CDR2 YFSETQ. This CDR3 region has 13 residues. V shed 1 base and J shed 5 bases, with 10 bases lying between them.